These 21 T cell receptor beta chains came from one sample sequenced in a study of OX40 agonist ivuxolimab in advanced cancers. This table comes from immunoSEQ multiplex PCR, and its TCRdb copy is limited to in-frame clones, with some not included. Of 70,000 to 95,000 clones listed, around 90% are singletons. This sample comprised CD4+ or CD8+ T cells sorted from blood, obtained in a trial of the OX40 agonist ivuxolimab. The receptor source for this set is an adult with an advanced solid tumor such as melanoma, head and neck, liver or kidney cancer.

The J gene is TRBJ2-5, the V gene TRBV5-1, with 8 positions matching TRBD1. Germline V gene data show CDR1 as SGHRS and CDR2 as YFSETQ. After removal of 5 bases from V and 5 bases from J, the junction contained 8 bases not matched to a gene. CDR3 size: 14 residues. The CDR3 region is CASSLSGGPETQYF. CDR3 sequence (DNA): TGCGCCAGCAGTCTCTCAGGGGGCCCGGAGACCCAGTACTTC.

This sequence joins TRBV7-8 and TRBJ1-6; 8 nucleotides match TRBD1. Germline lookup yields CDR1 SGHVS and CDR2 FQNEAQ. This CDR3 is 16 amino acids long. V was clipped by 1 base and J by 7 bases; unmatched bases: 6. The CDR3, as DNA: TGTGCCAGCAGCTTAGACGACTGGACAGGGAATTCACCCCTCCACTTT. Protein: CASSLDDWTGNSPLHF.

The gene calls are TRBV7-3 and TRBJ2-7; D is tentatively TRBD1 or TRBD2 (5 bases each). Trimming left V 5 bases short and J 3 bases short, with 17 bases between. The CDR3 is 15 residues long. From germline, CDR1 is SGHTA and CDR2 FQGTGA. The CDR3 DNA reads as TGTGCCAGCAGCCTCGAGGGGCAGGGTAGCTACGAGCAGTACTTC. Translation gives CASSLEGQGSYEQYF.

The chain uses TRBV30 and TRBJ2-3; the D gene is possibly TRBD1 (6 bases). Trimming cost V 4 bases and J 1 base, with 12 bases left between them. Germline CDR1 GTSNPN, CDR2 SVGIG (reference sequence). The CDR3 totals 14 residues. CDR3 DNA sequence: TGTGCCTGGAAATGGGGGCCCGGCACAGATACGCAGTATTTT. Protein product: CAWKWGPGTDTQYF.

The gene calls are TRBV19 and TRBJ2-1, with a weak D call TRBD2 (5 bases). V was shortened by 3 bases and J by 0 bases, with 9 bases between the two germline ends. The CDR3 runs 15 residues. CDR1 and CDR2 (germline): LNHDA, SQIVND (reference sequence). The CDR3 region is CASSMGGGSYNEQFF. In DNA, the CDR3 is TGTGCCAGTAGTATGGGCGGAGGCTCCTACAATGAGCAGTTCTTC.

CDR3 DNA: TGTGCCAGTAGTATAGGAGGGACTACCTACGAGCAGTACTTC. Translating it yields CASSIGGTTYEQYF. This chain links TRBV19 with TRBJ2-7; TRBD2 matches 7 bases. J gave up 2 bases and V 1 base, and 2 bases lay outside the gene matches. Germline values: CDR1 LNHDA, CDR2 SQIVND (reference sequence). The CDR3 contains 14 residues.

This sequence joins TRBV6-6 and TRBJ1-5; D remains unclear. The CDR3 spans 13 residues. With 6 bases removed from V and 9 bases from J, the gap between germline ends came to 15 bases. Germline V gene data show CDR1 as MNHNY and CDR2 as SVGAGI (reference sequence). CDR3 sequence reads: CASSQQRNGPQHF. Written as DNA, the CDR3 is TGTGCCAGCAGCCAACAGAGAAATGGGCCCCAGCATTTT.

Only a few counts were recorded for this clone. The chain employs TRBV5-6 and TRBJ2-3, with 8 bases matching TRBD1. The CDR3 loop spans 15 amino acids. V lost 0 bases, J lost 4 bases, and 4 bases stayed unmatched. Germline CDR1 is SGHDT and CDR2 is YYEEEE. DNA of the CDR3: TGTGCCAGCAGCTTGGGACAGGGGAAAGCAGATACGCAGTATTTT. Amino acids: CASSLGQGKADTQYF.

This clone was counted between two and nine times. The chain uses TRBV28 and TRBJ2-6; D remains unclear. The CDR3 is made up of 16 amino acids. Between the trimmed V and J ends, which lost 3 bases and 0 bases, there was a span of 9 bases. Per germline, CDR1 MDHEN and CDR2 SYDVKM. CDR3 region: CASSLGGLSGANVLTF. CDR3 DNA sequence: TGTGCCAGCAGTTTGGGCGGCCTCTCTGGGGCCAACGTCCTGACTTTC.

The chain carries TRBV30 and TRBJ1-5; D is uncertain. V shed 3 bases and J shed 4 bases, with 10 bases lying between them. The CDR3 has 13 residues. Germline V gene sequence: CDR1 GTSNPN, CDR2 SVGIG (reference sequence). For the CDR3, the DNA is TGTGCCTGGAGCCAAGAGGGAAATCAGCCCCAGCATTTT. Translating it yields CAWSQEGNQPQHF.

The chain links TRBV19 to TRBJ1-5; the match to TRBD1 covers 7 bases. The CDR3 runs to 15 residues. V lost 5 bases and J lost 4; bases outside the gene matches: 8. Germline V CDR1 and CDR2: LNHDA, SQIVND (reference sequence). The CDR3 DNA reads as TGTGCCAGTAGTCTGAGTGGGACAGCGAATCAGCCCCAGCATTTT. Encoded protein: CASSLSGTANQPQHF.

The chain employs TRBV10-3 and TRBJ1-1; D is perhaps TRBD1 (5 bases). This CDR3 contains 12 residues. Deletions cut 6 bases from V and 8 bases from J, with 13 bases between. Germline V CDR1 and CDR2: ENHRY, SYGVKD. The CDR3 sequence: CAIRDGAGEAFF. CDR3 nucleotides: TGTGCCATCAGAGACGGAGCAGGGGAAGCTTTCTTT.

The chain employs TRBV25-1 and TRBJ2-6; D gene unclear. In germline, CDR1 is MGHDK, CDR2 SYGVNS. The length of the CDR3 is 13 residues. V gave up 10 bases and J gave up 4 bases, with 11 bases separating them. CDR3 sequence: CATSESGANVLTF. In nucleotides, the CDR3 is TGTGCCACCTCAGAGTCCGGGGCCAACGTCCTGACTTTC.

This clone came up once. The rearrangement links TRBV27 to TRBJ1-5, with D perhaps TRBD1 (5 bases). The CDR3 contains 14 residues. CDR1 is MNHEY and CDR2 is SMNVEV in the germline V gene (reference sequence). Deletions cut 2 bases from V and 5 bases from J, with 10 bases between. The DNA for the CDR3 is TGTGCCAGCAGTTTACAGGGACTAGATCAGCCCCAGCATTTT. Amino acid sequence: CASSLQGLDQPQHF.

This clone appeared once. The chain uses TRBV29-1 and TRBJ2-7; 7 bases align to TRBD1. The CDR3 loop spans 13 amino acids. Germline V gives CDR1 SQVTM, CDR2 ANQGSEA. V lost 7 bases, J lost 2 bases, and 8 bases stayed unmatched. The CDR3 DNA reads TGCAGCGGACAGGGAAACTCCCCCTACGAGCAGTACTTC. Translating gives CSGQGNSPYEQYF.

The chain combines TRBV5-5 with TRBJ1-1, with unresolved D. Germline CDR1 is SGHKS and CDR2 is YYEKEE (reference sequence). V shed 0 bases and J shed 8 bases, with 11 bases lying between them. This CDR3 has 13 amino acids. This CDR3 is CASSLVRLAEAFF. The CDR3 coding sequence is TGTGCCAGCAGCTTGGTCAGGCTTGCCGAAGCTTTCTTT.

This clone occurred a few times. The rearrangement uses TRBV10-3 and TRBJ1-5, with D hard to call. Germline V gene data show CDR1 as ENHRY and CDR2 as SYGVKD. V was cut by 3 bases and J by 3 bases, with 6 bases left in between. This CDR3 contains 13 residues. The CDR3 nucleotides read TGTGCCATCAGTGACGATTTCAATCAGCCCCAGCATTTT. This codes for CAISDDFNQPQHF.

This rearrangement joins TRBV19 to TRBJ1-2; the D is unclear. CDR1 is LNHDA, CDR2 SQIVND, per germline (reference sequence). V dropped 5 bases and J dropped 4 bases, with 17 bases sitting between them. There are 15 residues in the CDR3. CDR3 sequence: CASSPQFMNIYGYTF. The DNA of the CDR3 is TGTGCCAGTAGTCCCCAGTTTATGAATATCTATGGCTACACCTTC.

This clone was counted only a few times. The chain uses TRBV7-9 and TRBJ1-2; D unresolved. V lost 3 bases and J lost 3, with 5 bases in between. This CDR3 region has 12 residues. Per germline, CDR1 SEHNR and CDR2 FQNEAQ (reference sequence). The CDR3 sequence: CASSLGDYGYTF. The CDR3 DNA reads TGTGCCAGCAGCTTGGGCGACTATGGCTACACCTTC.

This clone was seen once. The chain is built from TRBV4-1 and TRBJ1-5; D gene unclear. V was cut by 10 bases and J by 5 bases, with 18 bases left in between. CDR3 length: 14 amino acids. Germline V gives CDR1 MGHRA, CDR2 YSYEKL. In DNA, the CDR3 is TGCGCCACCGCGGCAGAGCGTGGCTATCAGCCCCAGCATTTT. Residues: CATAAERGYQPQHF.

The genes are TRBV12-5 and TRBJ1-1, with 8 bases identical to TRBD1. J lost 4 bases, V lost 7 bases, and 5 bases had no gene match. The CDR3 extends over 13 amino acids. Germline V gene sequence: CDR1 LGHNT, CDR2 FRNRAP. The CDR3 DNA follows: TGTGCTAGTGCTCTCGACAGGGGCACTGAAGCTTTCTTT. Translation: CASALDRGTEAFF. Combining the CDR3 with reference TRBV12-5 and TRBJ1-1 gives the whole variable domain DARVTQTPRHKVTEMGQEVTMRCQPILGHNTVFWYRQTMMQGLELLAYFRNRAPLDDSGMPKDRFSAEMPDATLATLKIQPSEPRDSAVYFCASALDRGTEAFFGQGTRLTVV.